This is a list of T cell receptor beta chains from one sample in a study of shared clonotypes between healthy human individuals. Here immunoSEQ multiplex PCR was the method, and the copy in TCRdb shows in-frame clones only, minus some. This table has fewer than 1.6 million clones, just under 99% appearing once. The source material was naive CD4+ T cells sorted from blood. These receptors originate from a young man in good health. The CDR3 runs from the conserved cysteine through the conserved F or W. D genes are given only for firm matches. Part of the rows lack a size; the others show once, few, many or a class for expanded clones.

abundance	d_gene	j_gene	v_gene	CDR3nt	CDR3aa
.	.	TRBJ1-1	TRBV20-1	TGCAGTGTTACCAGGACCCCTTTTGCTTTCTTT	CSVTRTPFAFF
.	.	TRBJ1-5	TRBV5-4	TGTGCCAGCAGCTTGTGGGGAGGTGGCCAGCCCCAGCATTTT	CASSLWGGGQPQHF
.	.	TRBJ2-1	TRBV4-3	TGCGCCAGCAGCCAAGTGGCGTCAAGAAATGAGCAGTTCTTC	CASSQVASRNEQFF
.	.	TRBJ2-5	TRBV10-1	TGCGCCAGCAGTGAGTCGGTATATCAAGAGACCCAGTACTTC	CASSESVYQETQYF
.	.	TRBJ2-2	TRBV29-1	TGCAGCGTAGGACAGACCGGGGAGCTGTTTTTT	CSVGQTGELFF
.	.	TRBJ2-7	TRBV21-1	TGTGCCAGCAGCAAATATCTGCCGCGGCCGACTCCGGACGAGCAGTACTTC	CASSKYLPRPTPDEQYF
once	TRBD1	TRBJ2-7	TRBV28	TGTGCCAGCATAACTGCGACAGGGCAGTACGAGCAGTACTTC	CASITATGQYEQYF
.	TRBD2	TRBJ2-3	TRBV9	TGTGCCAGCAGCCCTCCTGGTAGCGGGAGTTATACGCAGTATTTT	CASSPPGSGSYTQYF
.	TRBD2	TRBJ2-7	TRBV2	TGTGCCAGCCAACTAAGACTAGCGGGAGTCACCTACGAGCAGTACTTC	CASQLRLAGVTYEQYF
.	.	TRBJ2-3	TRBV7-3	TGTGCCAGCAGTCAAATCGGGGGAGTAGGAGATACGCAGTATTTT	CASSQIGGVGDTQYF